One and the same sample provided the 3 T cell receptor beta chains below, sequenced in a study of cytomegalovirus exposure and HLA in healthy donors. PCR primers comprised 60 Vbeta and 13 Jbeta primers. This table comes from immunoSEQ multiplex PCR, and its TCRdb copy is limited to in-frame clones, with some not included. Seen here are about 150,000 clones, roughly 80% observed once, and the top ten hold more than 4%. Specimen: PBMCs. These receptors were taken from a woman between 35 and 50 years old in good health and CMV-seropositive.

This rearrangement joins TRBV19 to TRBJ2-7; no clear D. This CDR3 spans 15 amino acids. Trimming shortened V by 3 bases and J by 3 bases, and 15 bases separated the two germline ends. Germline CDR1 LNHDA, CDR2 SQIVND (reference sequence). The CDR3 DNA reads as TGTGCCAGTAGTATCAGGTCGTCAGGTTTCTACGAGCAGTACTTC. Protein product: CASSIRSSGFYEQYF. The full variable domain, its missing parts supplied by reference TRBV19 and TRBJ2-7, is DGGITQSPKYLFRKEGQNVTLSCEQNLNHDAMYWYRQDPGQGLRLIYYSQIVNDFQKGDIAEGYSVSREKKESFPLTVTSAQKNPTAFYLCASSIRSSGFYEQYFGPGTRLTVT.

As DNA, the CDR3 is TGTGCCAGCAGCCCCCGGACAGGAGACAATGAGCAGTTCTTC. Protein product: CASSPRTGDNEQFF. The genes are TRBV7-2 and TRBJ2-1, with 7 nucleotides matching TRBD1. Germline CDR1 SGHTA, CDR2 FQGNSA. The junction had 6 bases not matched to a gene; V was cut back by 5 bases and J by 5 bases. This CDR3 region has 14 residues. Full variable domain (remainder filled in from reference TRBV7-2 and TRBJ2-1): GAGVSQSPSNKVTEKGKDVELRCDPISGHTALYWYRQSLGQGLEFLIYFQGNSAPDKSGLPSDRFSAERTGGSVSTLTIQRTQQEDSAVYLCASSPRTGDNEQFFGPGTRLTVL.

This sequence joins TRBV5-1 and TRBJ1-1; D uncertain. Germline lookup yields CDR1 SGHRS and CDR2 YFSETQ. The V end was cut by 7 bases, the J end by 1 base, with 11 bases between. The CDR3 is made up of 13 amino acids. The CDR3 nucleotides read TGCGCCAGCCGCATTAGCTCGAACACTGAAGCTTTCTTT. This translates into CASRISSNTEAFF.